This TCR beta chain emerged from a study of cytomegalovirus exposure and HLA in healthy donors. Study observations and caveats: In a later analysis, HLA-associated TCR beta chains were more clonally expanded than equally common others.

Germline CDR1 and CDR2: SGHTA and FQGNSA. V was pared by 6 bases and J by 2 bases, with 4 bases of the junction left unmatched. The CDR3 totals 14 residues. The PCR used 60 Vbeta and 13 Jbeta primers. TCRdb's copy holds only in-frame clones and misses some; the assay was immunoSEQ multiplex PCR. The sample contains 95,000 to 100,000 clones, about four fifths of which appear only once. Healthy bone marrow donors made up the cohort. Comments on this clone: The antigen is undetermined.

The TCR was taken from a woman between 40 and 55 years old in good health and CMV-seronegative. The source material was PBMCs. The V call is TRBV7-2, the J call TRBJ1-3, with 7 bases aligning to TRBD1. CDR3 coding DNA: TGTGCCAGCAGACCTACAGGGGCTGGAAACACCATATATTTT. Residues: CASRPTGAGNTIYF.